Detailed here is one T cell receptor (beta chain). Its target is not known. Patients selected for sequencing had displayed CD8+CD57+ cell expansion by flow cytometry. The entry originates in a study of CD8+CD57+ T cells in acquired aplastic anemia. General study findings and limits: Patients and controls shared 25 to 30 CD8+ CDR3 sequences, highly expressed in patients. Patients and controls were not found to differ significantly in CD8+ Simpson's diversity.

The CDR3 runs to 13 residues. Germline CDR1 is SQVTM and CDR2 is ANQGSEA. For CDR3 and TCR beta VDJ profiling, genomic DNA was the template used. TCRdb re-called the reads with MiXCR, one entry per CDR3 protein. Of around 220,000 distinct CDR3 sequences listed, about half are singletons. The V call is TRBV29-1, the J call TRBJ2-5; D may be TRBD1 (6 bases). The receptor was isolated from a human donor with aplastic anemia. Sequenced sample: sorted CD4+, CD8+, or CD8+CD57+ T cells (not recorded which) from PBMCs. The CDR3: CSERLGQQETQYF. The DNA for the CDR3 is TGCAGTGAGAGGCTAGGACAGCAAGAGACCCAGTACTTC. Full variable domain (outside the CDR3, taken from reference TRBV29-1 and TRBJ2-5): SAVISQKPSRDICQRGTSLTIQCQVDSQVTMMFWYRQQPGQSLTLIATANQGSEATYESGFVIDKFPISRPNLTFSTLTVSNMSPEDSSIYLCSERLGQQETQYFGPGTRLLVL.